This section outlines one TCR beta chain sequence together with its context. This clonotype was observed many times. No cognate antigen has been identified for it. Base quality data are lacking; no much larger clone is found one base away. The data are from a study of early T cells in non-severe SARS-CoV-2 infection (dated by TCRdb to the early 2020s). With respect to the entire study: Because TCR sequencing relied on bulk RNA taken from unsorted whole blood, pairing of alpha and beta chains was not possible. Study-wide findings and limitations: VDJdb matching was skewed toward anti-spike CD8 responses and likely underestimated virus-specific expansions, missing private and CD4 specificities.

The CDR1 and CDR2 encoded by the germline V gene (reference sequence) are LNHDA and SQIVND. Reading from cysteine to phenylalanine, the CDR3 counts 16 amino acids. Only the CDR3 part of the read is kept: 48 bases, read in frame from the first base. Cut back by 4 bases and 4 bases, the V and J ends lie 17 bases apart. Libraries were prepared through 5' RACE. TCRdb shows the sequencer as NextSeq 500. In the TCR library protocol, unique molecular identifiers were attached to individual cDNA molecules to correct for PCR bias and sequencing error. TCR alpha and beta chains were both sequenced, and the abundances of alpha and beta sequences in each sample were closely correlated with each other. Per the source publication's procedure: V gene, J gene and CDR3 annotation of TCR sequences was performed with Decombinator V4. Expanded TCRs were defined as changing significantly between any two time points under a Poisson model with p below 0.0001. Abundances of TCRs were expressed as counts per million after normalisation to the total number of TCRs sequenced in each sample. TRAV1-2 paired with TRAJ12, TRAJ20 or TRAJ33 defined MAIT TCRs, while TRAV10 paired with TRAJ18 defined iNKT TCRs. VDJdb, accessed on 1 November 2021, was searched for TCRs annotated for CMV, EBV and SARS-CoV-2, and TCRs annotated for more than one antigen were excluded. Using fastp trimming at Q25 and MiXCR clonotype assembly, TCRdb reanalyzed the public sequencing data and kept in-frame beta chains. Rows are combined by CDR3 protein, so each entry shows the most common genes and DNA. Clone size and V and J calls follow TCRdb, not the original study. Across this sample there are 65,000 to 90,000 distinct CDR3 sequences, with roughly 12% seen only once. The ten top clones hold about 6.5% of the sample.

This was a case-control study nested in a cohort of healthcare workers in London, UK, who had nasopharyngeal swab PCR tests and blood samples taken every week. Healthcare workers were recruited between 23 and 31 March 2020, during the week of the UK lockdown, and were followed weekly for up to about 15 weeks. The sequence links TRBV19 to TRBJ1-5; no confident D gene assignment can be made. This TCR came from an adult who was a healthcare worker with PCR-confirmed SARS-CoV-2 infection or an uninfected control (not recorded which). Specimen: whole blood. The base sequence is TGTGCCAGTAGTAAGGGAACCGGGAATCTTAATCAGCCCCAGCATTTT. This codes for CASSKGTGNLNQPQHF. Where the CDR3 stops, the reference TRBV19 and TRBJ1-5 genes take over; the full variable domain is DGGITQSPKYLFRKEGQNVTLSCEQNLNHDAMYWYRQDPGQGLRLIYYSQIVNDFQKGDIAEGYSVSREKKESFPLTVTSAQKNPTAFYLCASSKGTGNLNQPQHFGDGTRLSIL.